What follows are 26 T cell receptor beta chains derived from one specimen sequenced in a study of blood T cell repertoires in COVID-19. Assay used: immunoSEQ multiplex PCR; TCRdb lists only in-frame clones, some missing. This sample has about 94,000 clones, with 65% to 85% found just once. The sequencing sample was made of peripheral blood. The receptors stem from a man in his sixties with acute or convalescent COVID-19.

The V and J genes are TRBV27 and TRBJ1-2, with 9 bases identical to TRBD1. Losses at the gene ends were 4 bases for V and 7 bases for J; bases not matched to a gene: 13. Germline V gives CDR1 MNHEY, CDR2 SMNVEV (reference sequence). CDR3 length equals 16 residues. The CDR3 sequence: CASSYLGTGSVGGYTF. Here the CDR3 DNA reads TGTGCCAGCAGTTATTTAGGGACAGGGTCGGTTGGTGGCTACACCTTC.

The V and J genes are TRBV6-2 or TRBV6-3 and TRBJ1-1; 8 bases agree with TRBD1. Losses at the gene ends were 6 bases for V and 10 bases for J; bases not matched to a gene: 10. Germline V gene sequence: CDR1 MNHEY, CDR2 SVGEGT. This CDR3 comprises 13 residues. The CDR3 coding sequence is TGTGCCAGCAGCCAGACGGACAGGGCTGGAGCTTTCTTT. It encodes CASSQTDRAGAFF.

The V call is TRBV19, the J call TRBJ2-7, with 7 bases identical to TRBD2. CDR3 size: 17 residues. Germline CDR1 and CDR2: LNHDA and SQIVND (reference sequence). Trimming took 5 bases from V and 4 from J; bases not matched to a gene: 17. CDR3 protein: CASSSLRGGTVGYEQYF. The CDR3 DNA is TGTGCCAGTAGTTCACTGCGGGGAGGGACTGTCGGTTACGAGCAGTACTTC.

The chain recombines TRBV25-1 with TRBJ1-1, with a weak D call TRBD1 (5 bases). V shed 2 bases and J shed 0 bases, with 13 bases lying between them. CDR1 is MGHDK and CDR2 is SYGVNS in the germline V gene. The CDR3 has 16 residues. Here the CDR3 DNA reads TGTGCCAGCAGTGAAAGGGGTGGCGGCTTGAACACTGAAGCTTTCTTT. As protein: CASSERGGGLNTEAFF.

This rearrangement joins TRBV30 to TRBJ1-5; weak D call: TRBD1 (6 bases). V lost 2 bases and J lost 4, with 12 bases in between. This CDR3 region has 14 residues. Germline CDR1 is GTSNPN and CDR2 is SVGIG (reference sequence). The CDR3 sequence: CAWSTLDRNQPQHF. DNA for the CDR3: TGTGCCTGGAGTACCTTAGACAGGAATCAGCCCCAGCATTTT.

The V and J genes are TRBV6-5 and TRBJ1-1; unclear D gene. This CDR3 has 11 residues. Trimming took 0 bases from V and 11 from J, leaving 7 bases between them. Germline loops: CDR1 MNHEY, CDR2 SVGAGI. The CDR3 region has the DNA TGTGCCAGCAGTTACTCTTGGGAGGCTTTCTTT. It yields the protein CASSYSWEAFF.

In this sample, this clone turned up a few times. The CDR3 DNA is TGTGCCAGCAGTGAATTCAGGGAAGGGGGAGTGGGTGGCTACACCTTC. Its protein product is CASSEFREGGVGGYTF. The chain uses TRBV2 and TRBJ1-2; tentatively, D is TRBD1 (6 bases). This CDR3 spans 16 amino acids. V lost 2 bases to trimming and J lost 7 bases, with 20 bases between them. Germline-derived CDR1 and CDR2 are SNHLY and FYNNEI.

The V gene is TRBV5-1, the J gene TRBJ1-5; possible D gene TRBD1, 5 bases. The CDR3 contains 14 residues. Trimming removed 6 bases at V and 3 bases at J, with 13 bases between. Germline V lookup: CDR1 SGHRS, CDR2 YFSETQ. Here the CDR3 reads CASTMTEINQPQHF. CDR3 sequence (DNA): TGCGCCAGCACTATGACAGAGATCAATCAGCCCCAGCATTTT. Full variable domain (outside the CDR3, taken from reference TRBV5-1 and TRBJ1-5): KAGVTQTPRYLIKTRGQQVTLSCSPISGHRSVSWYQQTPGQGLQFLFEYFSETQRNKGNFPGRFSGRQFSNSRSEMNVSTLELGDSALYLCASTMTEINQPQHFGDGTRLSIL.

V usage is TRBV5-1 and J usage is TRBJ1-1; TRBD1 matches at 7 bases. CDR1 and CDR2 from the germline V gene are SGHRS and YFSETQ. This CDR3 contains 14 residues. The trim removed 0 bases at V and 1 base at J, leaving 0 bases unmatched. CDR3: CASSLGDRNTEAFF. For the CDR3, the DNA is TGCGCCAGCAGCTTGGGGGACAGGAACACTGAAGCTTTCTTT. Filled out from reference TRBV5-1 and TRBJ1-1, the complete variable domain reads KAGVTQTPRYLIKTRGQQVTLSCSPISGHRSVSWYQQTPGQGLQFLFEYFSETQRNKGNFPGRFSGRQFSNSRSEMNVSTLELGDSALYLCASSLGDRNTEAFFGQGTRLTVV.

CDR3 DNA sequence: TGTGCCAGCAGCCGGACTGCTCTGACAGATACGCAGTATTTT. Its protein product is CASSRTALTDTQYF. The rearrangement joins TRBV7-8 to TRBJ2-3; tentatively, D is TRBD2 (5 bases). Per the germline V gene, CDR1 is SGHVS and CDR2 is FQNEAQ. The CDR3 sequence is 14 residues long. V lost 5 bases to trimming and J lost 3 bases, with 12 bases between them.

The chain is built from TRBV2 and TRBJ2-1; D is undetermined. The germline CDR1 and CDR2 sequences are SNHLY and FYNNEI. This CDR3 comprises 15 residues. Trimming took off 6 bases at V and 2 bases at J, with 14 bases between the two ends. The CDR3 DNA reads as TGTGCCAGCAGCGACATGACCCAAACCTACAATGAGCAGTTCTTC. Translating it yields CASSDMTQTYNEQFF.

The V call is TRBV5-6, the J call TRBJ2-2; D is perhaps TRBD1 (5 bases). This CDR3 spans 14 amino acids. Germline V gene lookup returns CDR1 SGHDT and CDR2 YYEEEE. V lost 0 bases and J 4 bases, leaving 7 bases between the germline ends. The CDR3 nucleotides read TGTGCCAGCAGCTTGGGACAGTTCACCGGGGAGCTGTTTTTT. This codes for CASSLGQFTGELFF. The full variable domain, rest sourced from reference TRBV5-6 and TRBJ2-2, is DAGVTQSPTHLIKTRGQQVTLRCSPKSGHDTVSWYQQALGQGPQFIFQYYEEEERQRGNFPDRFSGHQFPNYSSELNVNALLLGDSALYLCASSLGQFTGELFFGEGSRLTVL.

This chain joins TRBV19 and TRBJ1-5, with 7 bases matching TRBD1. Germline V lookup: CDR1 LNHDA, CDR2 SQIVND (reference sequence). CDR3 length: 17 amino acids. V dropped 3 bases and J dropped 0; count of bases not matched to a gene: 8. The CDR3 nucleotides read TGTGCCAGTAGTATCCTGGACAGGCGATATAGCAATCAGCCCCAGCATTTT. This sequence encodes CASSILDRRYSNQPQHF.

This chain connects TRBV30 to TRBJ1-6; tentatively, D is TRBD1 (5 bases). Germline assignment: CDR1 GTSNPN and CDR2 SVGIG (reference sequence). The V and J ends lost 3 bases and 14 bases respectively, with 20 bases between them. CDR3 length: 14 amino acids. The CDR3 region is CAWRARGGKRSLHF. CDR3 nucleotides: TGTGCCTGGAGGGCCCGCGGGGGGAAGAGATCCCTCCACTTT.

This chain joins TRBV10-3 and TRBJ2-7; weak D call: TRBD1 (6 bases). V gave up 0 bases and J gave up 4 bases, with 13 bases separating them. The V gene's germline CDR1 is ENHRY and CDR2 SYGVKD. The CDR3 length is 15 residues. CDR3 sequence: CAISESRGTYYEQYF. The CDR3 nucleotides are TGTGCCATCAGTGAGTCTAGGGGGACATATTACGAGCAGTACTTC.

This chain uses TRBV19 with TRBJ1-5, with 7 bases fitting TRBD1. The CDR3 loop spans 16 amino acids. Germline CDR1 and CDR2: LNHDA and SQIVND (reference sequence). J gave up 7 bases and V 6 bases, and 15 bases lay outside the gene matches. CDR3 protein: CASSKGNRDSGQPQHF. The DNA for the CDR3 is TGTGCCAGTAGCAAGGGTAACCGGGACAGTGGGCAGCCCCAGCATTTT.

This rearrangement joins TRBV6-1 to TRBJ2-7; weak D call: TRBD2 (5 bases). Germline lookup yields CDR1 MNHNS and CDR2 SASEGT. With 2 bases removed from V and 2 bases from J, the gap between germline ends came to 10 bases. This CDR3 spans 14 amino acids. The CDR3 DNA follows: TGTGCCAGCAGTGAACTGGACTTTGCCTACGAGCAGTACTTC. It yields the protein CASSELDFAYEQYF.

The table lists this clone with a few counts. The chain's CDR3 is CASSEPGMGTEAFF. The CDR3 DNA is TGTGCCAGCAGTGAACCCGGGATGGGCACTGAAGCTTTCTTT. V usage is TRBV25-1 and J usage is TRBJ1-1, with unresolved D. Trimming took 2 bases from V and 4 from J, leaving 11 bases between them. Germline CDR1 and CDR2: MGHDK and SYGVNS. This CDR3 has 14 residues.

Concerning this clone: Other DNA sequences from this sample encode an identical CDR3 as well. CDR3 loop: CASSRGNQPQHF. CDR3 coding DNA: TGTGCCAGCAGCCGGGGCAATCAGCCCCAGCATTTT. This chain links TRBV6-5 with TRBJ1-5; D call uncertain. This CDR3 is built from 12 residues. With 6 bases removed from V and 2 bases from J, the gap between germline ends came to 5 bases. The germline gives CDR1 MNHEY, CDR2 SVGAGI.

The V gene is TRBV4-1, the J gene TRBJ1-6, with D hard to call. This CDR3 has 13 amino acids. Trimming left V 0 bases short and J 10 bases short, with 7 bases between. Germline CDR1 reads MGHRA; CDR2 reads YSYEKL. The CDR3, as DNA: TGCGCCAGCAGCCAAGAGAGTCGGTCACCCCTCCACTTT. Translation: CASSQESRSPLHF.

The gene calls are TRBV5-1 and TRBJ1-4; no definite D call. Between the trimmed V and J ends, which lost 0 bases and 4 bases, there was a span of 10 bases. CDR1 is SGHRS and CDR2 is YFSETQ in the germline V gene. The CDR3 length is 15 residues. The CDR3 DNA follows: TGCGCCAGCAGCTTGGCCCTAGGAGGTAATGAAAAACTGTTTTTT. It is translated as CASSLALGGNEKLFF. Drawing the rest from reference TRBV5-1 and TRBJ1-4, the complete variable domain is KAGVTQTPRYLIKTRGQQVTLSCSPISGHRSVSWYQQTPGQGLQFLFEYFSETQRNKGNFPGRFSGRQFSNSRSEMNVSTLELGDSALYLCASSLALGGNEKLFFGSGTQLSVL.

The chain carries TRBV5-6 and TRBJ1-1, with TRBD1 matching 10 bases. Germline V gene sequence: CDR1 SGHDT, CDR2 YYEEEE. The V segment lost 4 bases and the J segment 6 bases; nucleotides outside the gene matches: 12. This CDR3 has 16 amino acids. The CDR3 DNA sequence: TGTGCCAGCAGCCCCGGGACAGGGGAACGTATCCCTGAAGCTTTCTTT. The encoded protein is CASSPGTGERIPEAFF.

This clone was counted a single time. The chain has TRBV6-2 or TRBV6-3 and TRBJ2-3; 14 nucleotides agree with TRBD2. The junction had 10 bases not matched to a gene; V was cut back by 1 base and J by 4 bases. The CDR3 covers 19 residues. Germline V gene sequence: CDR1 MNHEY, CDR2 SVGEGT. The CDR3 nucleotides read TGTGCCAGCAGTTACTGGGTGACTAGCGGGGGGGCCAGGTCAGATACGCAGTATTTT. This encodes CASSYWVTSGGARSDTQYF.

The chain uses TRBV7-3 and TRBJ2-5, with D perhaps TRBD2 (5 bases). Germline CDR1 reads SGHTA; CDR2 reads FQGTGA. The CDR3 extends over 16 amino acids. V lost 5 bases and J lost 1, with 17 bases in between. CDR3 DNA: TGTGCCAGCAGCCCTAAGGGCCTAGCCCGCCAAGAGACCCAGTACTTC. It encodes CASSPKGLARQETQYF.

The chain's CDR3 is CSVPRGSGQFF. The DNA of the CDR3 is TGCAGCGTCCCGAGAGGGTCCGGGCAGTTCTTC. The chain joins TRBV29-1 to TRBJ2-1, with a tentative D call TRBD2 (5 bases). The germline V gene has CDR1 SQVTM and CDR2 ANQGSEA. V was clipped by 6 bases and J by 12 bases, with 15 bases between them. The CDR3 is 11 residues long.

The chain is built from TRBV28 and TRBJ2-7, with 12 bases matching TRBD1. The germline gives CDR1 MDHEN, CDR2 SYDVKM. The junction had 8 bases not matched to a gene; V was cut back by 4 bases and J by 7 bases. The CDR3 is made up of 15 amino acids. The CDR3 sequence is CASSSPGTGGWEQYF. The CDR3 nucleotides are TGTGCCAGCAGTTCCCCCGGGACAGGGGGCTGGGAGCAGTACTTC.